There are a few counts of the clone carrying this T cell receptor beta chain. Exclusion of a patient followed from autoimmune disease history or systemic immunosuppression. Here immunoSEQ multiplex PCR was the method, and the copy in TCRdb shows in-frame clones only, minus some. The table has around 94,000 clones, roughly 90% seen once. The data were obtained in a study of OX40 agonist ivuxolimab in advanced cancers. The germline V and J ends were trimmed by 3 bases and 2 bases, with 11 bases remaining between them. Germline V gene data show CDR1 as SQVTM and CDR2 as ANQGSEA. The CDR3 runs 13 residues.

The source material was CD4+ or CD8+ T cells sorted from blood, sampled in a trial of the OX40 agonist ivuxolimab. The chain carries TRBV29-1 and TRBJ2-7; the D call may be TRBD1 or TRBD2 (5 bases each). This TCR was recovered from an adult with an advanced solid tumor such as melanoma, head and neck, liver or kidney cancer. The CDR3 sequence: CSVEGRDPYEQYF. The CDR3 nucleotides are TGCAGCGTTGAGGGCAGGGACCCCTACGAGCAGTACTTC.